The 29 T cell receptor beta chains below were found in one sample sequenced in a study of shared clonotypes between healthy human individuals. Libraries were prepared by immunoSEQ multiplex PCR; TCRdb keeps only in-frame clonotypes and omits some of them. Seen here are about 690,000 clones, 90% observed once, and the top ten hold less than 40%. The specimen was memory CD8+ T cells from PBMCs. Subset in this sample: CD45RO+ cells pooled with CCR7-negative TemRA cells. Receptor source: a man aged 18 to 35 in good health. Some clones in this sample may be carry-over from other donors' samples.

The chain carries TRBV29-1 and TRBJ1-1; no clear D gene. Trimming cost V 7 bases and J 1 base, with 19 bases left between them. Germline lookup yields CDR1 SQVTM and CDR2 ANQGSEA. This CDR3 has 15 amino acids. CDR3 sequence (DNA): TGCAGCGCCATGGCCGGTCAGGAGTGGAACACTGAAGCTTTCTTT. It codes for CSAMAGQEWNTEAFF.

This sequence joins TRBV27 and TRBJ1-1; possible D gene TRBD1, 6 bases. CDR1 is MNHEY, CDR2 SMNVEV, per germline (reference sequence). The ends were cut back, 0 bases at V and 0 bases at J, with 11 bases in the middle. This CDR3 region has 16 residues. The CDR3 DNA reads as TGTGCCAGCAGTTTATCAAGGGGGGCCGTGAACACTGAAGCTTTCTTT. Its translation: CASSLSRGAVNTEAFF.

The chain is built from TRBV6-6 and TRBJ1-1, with no clear D. The CDR3 totals 14 residues. In germline, CDR1 is MNHNY, CDR2 SVGAGI (reference sequence). Trimming removed 10 bases from V and 0 bases from J, with 15 bases in between. As DNA, the CDR3 is TGTGCCACCGAAAGAGCCCCCCTGAACACTGAAGCTTTCTTT. Translating gives CATERAPLNTEAFF.

The rearrangement uses TRBV30 and TRBJ1-1; 9 nucleotides agree with TRBD1. V gave up 3 bases and J gave up 5 bases; unmatched junction bases: 4. Germline CDR1 GTSNPN, CDR2 SVGIG (reference sequence). This CDR3 comprises 13 residues. The CDR3 DNA is TGTGCCTGGAGCACAGGGGGCGGTACTGAAGCTTTCTTT. Translating it yields CAWSTGGGTEAFF.

The V call is TRBV6-6, the J call TRBJ2-7; 7 bases match TRBD1. CDR3 length equals 14 residues. V was clipped by 0 bases and J by 4 bases; unmatched bases: 3. Germline CDR1 and CDR2: MNHNY and SVGAGI (reference sequence). CDR3 loop: CASSYSQGQYEQYF. CDR3 DNA sequence: TGTGCCAGCAGTTACTCACAGGGACAGTACGAGCAGTACTTC.

The chain joins TRBV28 to TRBJ2-5; tentatively, D is TRBD1 or TRBD2 (6 bases each). This CDR3 comprises 19 residues. V was trimmed by 5 bases and J by 4 bases, leaving 29 bases between them. CDR1 MDHEN and CDR2 SYDVKM come from the germline V gene. The CDR3 DNA follows: TGTGCCAGCAGTACAAACAGGGCTACCAAGGCCTTCGGGGGAGAGACCCAGTACTTC. Its translation: CASSTNRATKAFGGETQYF. Filled out from reference TRBV28 and TRBJ2-5, the complete variable domain reads DVKVTQSSRYLVKRTGEKVFLECVQDMDHENMFWYRQDPGLGLRLIYFSYDVKMKEKGDIPEGYSVSREKKERFSLILESASTNQTSMYLCASSTNRATKAFGGETQYFGPGTRLLVL.

The genes are TRBV28 and TRBJ2-5; TRBD2 matches 11 bases. Germline loops: CDR1 MDHEN, CDR2 SYDVKM. The CDR3 loop spans 16 amino acids. J lost 5 bases, V lost 6 bases, and 11 bases had no gene match. CDR3 residues: CASRIQTSGSWETQYF. The CDR3 region has the DNA TGTGCCAGCAGGATCCAAACTAGCGGGAGCTGGGAGACCCAGTACTTC.

The chain is built from TRBV27 and TRBJ2-1; D unclear. This CDR3 contains 14 residues. Trimming removed 5 bases at V and 6 bases at J, with 14 bases between. Germline V gene data show CDR1 as MNHEY and CDR2 as SMNVEV (reference sequence). The CDR3 here is CASSPHDRPNEQFF. The CDR3 DNA sequence: TGTGCCAGCAGTCCGCACGATCGTCCCAATGAGCAGTTCTTC.

A note on this clone: One end of the junction does not line up with germline, which may come from a read error. This chain uses TRBV6-6 with TRBJ2-7; 8 bases map to TRBD2. Germline CDR1 MNHNY, CDR2 SVGAGI (reference sequence). The CDR3 has 11 residues. The chain's CDR3 is CASTHSGSLHF. The CDR3 nucleotides are TGTGCCAGCACCCACAGCGGGAGCCTGCACTTC.

The chain employs TRBV19 and TRBJ1-1; TRBD1 aligns across 7 bases. Trimming took 5 bases from V and 7 from J; bases not matched to a gene: 16. This CDR3 is built from 16 residues. Germline CDR1 reads LNHDA; CDR2 reads SQIVND (reference sequence). CDR3 DNA: TGTGCCAGTAGTCCTCGGGACAGTTCTCACCACTTTGAAGCTTTCTTT. This sequence encodes CASSPRDSSHHFEAFF.

The chain combines TRBV9 with TRBJ1-1; 7 bases are shared with TRBD1. In germline, CDR1 is SGDLS, CDR2 YYNGEE. The CDR3 sequence is 13 residues long. Germline trimming cut 5 bases from V and 7 bases from J; bases unmatched to any gene: 8. CDR3 nucleotides: TGTGCCAGCAGTCCCACCGGGACAGTTGAAGCTTTCTTT. This gives the protein CASSPTGTVEAFF. Using reference TRBV9 and TRBJ1-1 for the parts outside the CDR3, the full variable domain is DSGVTQTPKHLITATGQRVTLRCSPRSGDLSVYWYQQSLDQGLQFLIQYYNGEERAKGNILERFSAQQFPDLHSELNLSSLELGDSALYFCASSPTGTVEAFFGQGTRLTVV.

The rearrangement joins TRBV28 to TRBJ2-3; D tentatively fits TRBD1 or TRBD2 (6 bases each). V was clipped by 9 bases and J by 2 bases, with 24 bases between them. Germline V lookup: CDR1 MDHEN, CDR2 SYDVKM. This CDR3 region has 17 residues. The CDR3 loop reads CASPPWVGGTFTDTQYF. The CDR3 nucleotides are TGTGCCAGTCCCCCTTGGGTGGGCGGGACATTCACAGATACGCAGTATTTT.

The chain joins TRBV27 to TRBJ2-3; possible D gene TRBD2, 5 bases. The germline gives CDR1 MNHEY, CDR2 SMNVEV (reference sequence). CDR3 length: 15 amino acids. Trimming shortened V by 3 bases and J by 2 bases, and 12 bases separated the two germline ends. The CDR3 protein is CASSLGALYTDTQYF. The CDR3 nucleotides are TGTGCCAGCAGTTTGGGAGCCTTGTACACAGATACGCAGTATTTT.

The rearrangement uses TRBV5-4 and TRBJ2-7, with TRBD2 matching 12 bases. CDR1 is SGHNT and CDR2 is YYREEE in the germline V gene (reference sequence). The CDR3 loop spans 17 amino acids. V lost 4 bases to trimming and J lost 0 bases; unmatched junction nucleotides: 8. Here the CDR3 DNA reads TGTGCCAGCAGCCCTGGTCCGGGACTAGCGGGCTCCTACGAGCAGTACTTC. Amino acid sequence: CASSPGPGLAGSYEQYF.

The chain uses TRBV5-4 and TRBJ2-7; no reliable D call. Trimming shortened V by 1 base and J by 1 base, and 6 bases separated the two germline ends. The germline V gene has CDR1 SGHNT and CDR2 YYREEE (reference sequence). The CDR3 has 13 amino acids. The CDR3 is CASSLSLSYEQYF. The CDR3 nucleotides read TGTGCCAGCAGCTTGAGCCTATCCTACGAGCAGTACTTC.

The rearrangement uses TRBV27 and TRBJ2-5; 7 bases are shared with TRBD1. Losses at the gene ends were 3 bases for V and 5 bases for J; bases not matched to a gene: 3. Germline V gives CDR1 MNHEY, CDR2 SMNVEV (reference sequence). The CDR3 extends over 13 amino acids. The CDR3 is CASSLTGWETQYF. The CDR3 region has the DNA TGTGCCAGCAGTTTGACAGGGTGGGAGACCCAGTACTTC.

In DNA, the CDR3 is TGTGCCAGCAGCGTAGAGGGCATGAGCAATCAGCCCCAGCATTTT. Translated: CASSVEGMSNQPQHF. The chain joins TRBV9 to TRBJ1-5; D call uncertain. This CDR3 comprises 15 residues. Between the trimmed V and J ends, which lost 0 bases and 1 base, there was a span of 8 bases. CDR1 SGDLS and CDR2 YYNGEE come from the germline V gene. The full variable domain, in which reference TRBV9 and TRBJ1-5 provide the parts outside the CDR3, is DSGVTQTPKHLITATGQRVTLRCSPRSGDLSVYWYQQSLDQGLQFLIQYYNGEERAKGNILERFSAQQFPDLHSELNLSSLELGDSALYFCASSVEGMSNQPQHFGDGTRLSIL.

This chain connects TRBV6-1 to TRBJ1-1; possibly TRBD1 for D (5 bases). The CDR3 is 14 residues long. Per the germline V gene, CDR1 is MNHNS and CDR2 is SASEGT. Between the trimmed V and J ends, which lost 3 bases and 1 base, there was a span of 9 bases. CDR3 DNA: TGTGCCAGCAGTGATCCGGGGGGGAACACTGAAGCTTTCTTT. This codes for CASSDPGGNTEAFF.

This clone has just one count. V gene TRBV4-2 combines with J gene TRBJ1-5; no reliable D call. This CDR3 comprises 15 residues. V was shortened by 7 bases and J by 1 base, with 14 bases between the two germline ends. Germline values: CDR1 LGHNA, CDR2 YNFKEQ. The CDR3 bases are TGTGCCAGCACGCTTTGGGCAGAAAGCAATCAGCCCCAGCATTTT. Amino acids: CASTLWAESNQPQHF.

V usage is TRBV5-1 and J usage is TRBJ2-7; D is unclear. The CDR3 length is 15 residues. The V gene lost 2 bases and the J gene lost 1 base, with 13 bases spanning the gap. The germline CDR1 and CDR2 sequences are SGHRS and YFSETQ. The DNA of the CDR3 is TGCGCCAGCAGCTTCGATCCAGCCTTGTCCTACGAGCAGTACTTC. Translated: CASSFDPALSYEQYF.

The J gene is TRBJ2-7, the V gene TRBV4-1; 7 nucleotides line up with TRBD2. The CDR3 loop spans 17 amino acids. The trim removed 0 bases at V and 3 bases at J, leaving 11 bases unmatched. Germline V gene data show CDR1 as MGHRA and CDR2 as YSYEKL. The CDR3 coding sequence is TGCGCCAGCAGCCAAGATAGTATCGCGGGAGTCGTCTACGAGCAGTACTTC. It specifies CASSQDSIAGVVYEQYF.

CDR3 DNA: TGTGCCAGCAGCTTAGGCAAGGGTCAGCCCCAGCATTTT. Amino acid sequence: CASSLGKGQPQHF. The rearrangement uses TRBV7-7 and TRBJ1-5; D unclear. Trimming stripped 1 base from V and 6 bases from J, with 7 bases between. The CDR3 spans 13 residues. Looked up from germline, CDR1 is SSHAT and CDR2 is FNYEAQ (reference sequence).

The rearrangement uses TRBV13 and TRBJ1-1; no clear D gene. V lost 8 bases and J lost 0, with 10 bases in between. Germline V gives CDR1 PRHDT, CDR2 FYEKMQ (reference sequence). This CDR3 is 13 amino acids long. This CDR3 is CASQGGMNTEAFF. Written as DNA, the CDR3 is TGTGCCAGCCAAGGCGGAATGAACACTGAAGCTTTCTTT.

This chain joins TRBV30 and TRBJ1-4; 9 positions match TRBD1. CDR3 length: 15 residues. The V gene end was trimmed by 2 bases and the J gene end by 8 bases; junction bases not matched to a gene: 9. The germline CDR1 and CDR2 sequences are GTSNPN and SVGIG (reference sequence). The CDR3 loop is CAWSFYRGLGEKLFF. The CDR3 bases are TGTGCCTGGAGTTTCTACAGGGGGCTGGGCGAAAAACTGTTTTTT.

V usage is TRBV2 and J usage is TRBJ2-2, with 7 positions matching TRBD1. V shed 7 bases, J shed 0 bases, and the junction held 5 bases outside the gene matches. CDR1 and CDR2 from the germline V gene are SNHLY and FYNNEI. The CDR3 is 15 residues long. The DNA for the CDR3 is TGTGCCAGCATTGACAGGGCTACGAACACCGGGGAGCTGTTTTTT. The encoded protein is CASIDRATNTGELFF.

This clone was seen a single time. The chain combines TRBV11-2 with TRBJ2-1, with unresolved D. CDR3 size: 10 residues. Between the trimmed V and J ends, which lost 3 bases and 8 bases, there was a span of 2 bases. Germline CDR1 SGHAT, CDR2 FQNNGV. The CDR3 reads CASSFDEQFF. The CDR3 DNA is TGTGCCAGCAGCTTTGATGAGCAGTTCTTC.

The chain couples TRBV25-1 to TRBJ2-7, with 7 bases that match TRBD1. The J segment lost 6 bases and the V segment lost 5 bases, leaving 10 bases of the junction unmatched. CDR1 and CDR2 from the germline V gene are MGHDK and SYGVNS. CDR3 length: 14 amino acids. CDR3 sequence reads: CASSRDREAAEQYF. CDR3 bases: TGTGCCAGCAGTCGGGACAGAGAAGCCGCCGAGCAGTACTTC.

The chain joins TRBV5-1 to TRBJ2-1; D might be TRBD2 (5 bases). The CDR3 extends over 13 amino acids. Trimming left V 4 bases short and J 8 bases short, with 13 bases between. Germline-derived CDR1 and CDR2 are SGHRS and YFSETQ. The CDR3 DNA reads TGCGCCAGCAGCGCCCGCGCGGGCCATGAGCAGTTCTTC. Translation gives CASSARAGHEQFF.

As to this clone: Distinct nucleotide sequences in the sample also encode this CDR3. CDR3 bases: TGTGCCAGCAGTGGGACTGCTCAAGAGACCCAGTACTTC. It encodes CASSGTAQETQYF. The V call is TRBV25-1, the J call TRBJ2-5; D is possibly TRBD2 (5 bases). The CDR3 totals 13 residues. The V gene lost 4 bases and the J gene lost 2 bases, with 8 bases spanning the gap. Germline V gene data show CDR1 as MGHDK and CDR2 as SYGVNS.